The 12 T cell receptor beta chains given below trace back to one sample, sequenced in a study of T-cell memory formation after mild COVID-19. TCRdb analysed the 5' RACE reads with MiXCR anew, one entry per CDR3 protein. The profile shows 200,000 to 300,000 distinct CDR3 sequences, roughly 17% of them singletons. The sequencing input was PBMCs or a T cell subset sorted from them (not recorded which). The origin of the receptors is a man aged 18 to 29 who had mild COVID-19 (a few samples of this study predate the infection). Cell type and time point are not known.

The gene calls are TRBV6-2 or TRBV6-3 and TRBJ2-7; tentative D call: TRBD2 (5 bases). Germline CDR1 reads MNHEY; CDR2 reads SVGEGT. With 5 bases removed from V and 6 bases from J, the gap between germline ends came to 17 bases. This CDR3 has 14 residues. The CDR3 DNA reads TGTGCCAGCAGTCCTAACTGGGAGAAGCGCGAGCAGTACTTC. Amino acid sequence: CASSPNWEKREQYF.

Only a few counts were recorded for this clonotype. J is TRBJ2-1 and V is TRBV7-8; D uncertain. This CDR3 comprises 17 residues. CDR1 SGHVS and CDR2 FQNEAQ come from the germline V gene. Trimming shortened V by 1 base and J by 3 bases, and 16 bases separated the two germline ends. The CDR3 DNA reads TGTGCCAGCAGCTTAGACCTGTCGGCCAGAGACTACAATGAGCAGTTCTTC. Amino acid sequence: CASSLDLSARDYNEQFF.

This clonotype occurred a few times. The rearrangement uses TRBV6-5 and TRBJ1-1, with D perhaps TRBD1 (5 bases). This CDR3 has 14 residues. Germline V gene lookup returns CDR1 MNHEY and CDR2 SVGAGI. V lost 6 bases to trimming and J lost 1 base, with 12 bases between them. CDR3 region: CASSDRQTNTEAFF. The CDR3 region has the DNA TGTGCCAGCAGCGACCGACAGACGAACACTGAAGCTTTCTTT.

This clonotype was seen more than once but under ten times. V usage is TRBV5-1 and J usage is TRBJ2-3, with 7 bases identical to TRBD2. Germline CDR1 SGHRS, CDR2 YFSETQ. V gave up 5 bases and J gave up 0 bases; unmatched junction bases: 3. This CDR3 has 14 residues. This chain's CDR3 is CASSSTSSTDTQYF. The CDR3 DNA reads TGCGCCAGCAGTTCGACTAGCAGCACAGATACGCAGTATTTT. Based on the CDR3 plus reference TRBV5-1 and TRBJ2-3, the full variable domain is KAGVTQTPRYLIKTRGQQVTLSCSPISGHRSVSWYQQTPGQGLQFLFEYFSETQRNKGNFPGRFSGRQFSNSRSEMNVSTLELGDSALYLCASSSTSSTDTQYFGPGTRLTVL.

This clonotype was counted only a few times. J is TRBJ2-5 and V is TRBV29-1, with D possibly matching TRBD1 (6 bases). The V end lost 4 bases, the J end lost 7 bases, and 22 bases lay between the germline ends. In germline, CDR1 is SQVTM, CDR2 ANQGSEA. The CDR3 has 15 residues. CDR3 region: CSVVASGAVKGTQYF. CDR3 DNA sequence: TGCAGCGTTGTAGCGTCAGGGGCTGTGAAAGGGACCCAGTACTTC.

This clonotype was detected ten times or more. For the CDR3, the DNA is TGTGCCAGCAGTCCCGGCGTTTACGAGCAGTACTTC. Amino acids: CASSPGVYEQYF. This sequence joins TRBV6-2 or TRBV6-3 and TRBJ2-7, with unresolved D. With 5 bases removed from V and 4 bases from J, the gap between germline ends came to 9 bases. Germline lookup yields CDR1 MNHEY and CDR2 SVGEGT. This CDR3 spans 12 amino acids.

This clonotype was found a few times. The CDR3 spells CASSGQIYGYTF. CDR3 nucleotides: TGTGCCAGCAGTGGACAGATCTATGGCTACACCTTC. V gene TRBV6-6 combines with J gene TRBJ1-2, with a weak D call TRBD1 (6 bases). CDR3 length equals 12 residues. CDR1 and CDR2 from the germline V gene are MNHNY and SVGAGI (reference sequence). The V end was cut by 5 bases, the J end by 4 bases, with 8 bases between.

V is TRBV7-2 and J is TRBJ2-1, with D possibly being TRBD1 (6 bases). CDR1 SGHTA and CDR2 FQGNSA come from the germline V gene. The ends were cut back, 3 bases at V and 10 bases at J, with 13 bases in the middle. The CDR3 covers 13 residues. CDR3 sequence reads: CASSLTGMDEQFF. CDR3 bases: TGTGCCAGCAGCTTGACAGGAATGGACGAGCAGTTCTTC.

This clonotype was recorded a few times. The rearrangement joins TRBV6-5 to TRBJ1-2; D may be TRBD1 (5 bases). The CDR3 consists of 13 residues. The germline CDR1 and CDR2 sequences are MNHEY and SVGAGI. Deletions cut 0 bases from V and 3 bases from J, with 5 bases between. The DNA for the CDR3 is TGTGCCAGCAGTTACTCAGGGGACTATGGCTACACCTTC. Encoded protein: CASSYSGDYGYTF.

The CDR3 loop reads CASSQERGTDTQYF. As DNA, the CDR3 is TGTGCCAGCAGCCAAGAAAGGGGCACAGATACGCAGTATTTT. The chain carries TRBV3-1 and TRBJ2-3; D ambiguous. This CDR3 comprises 14 residues. Trimming took off 0 bases at V and 1 base at J, with 5 bases between the two ends. The germline CDR1 and CDR2 sequences are LGHDT and YNNKEL (reference sequence).

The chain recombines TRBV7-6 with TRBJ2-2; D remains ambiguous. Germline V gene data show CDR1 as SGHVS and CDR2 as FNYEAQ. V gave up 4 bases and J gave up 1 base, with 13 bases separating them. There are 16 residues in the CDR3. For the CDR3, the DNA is TGTGCCAGCAGCTCCCCAAATTTGGGGAACACCGGGGAGCTGTTTTTT. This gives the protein CASSSPNLGNTGELFF.

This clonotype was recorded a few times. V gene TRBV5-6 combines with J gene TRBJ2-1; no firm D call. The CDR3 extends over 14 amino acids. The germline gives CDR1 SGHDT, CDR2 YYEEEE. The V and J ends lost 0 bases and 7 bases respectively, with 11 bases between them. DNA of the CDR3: TGTGCCAGCAGCTTGGGGCAGCGTTGGAATGAGCAGTTCTTC. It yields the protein CASSLGQRWNEQFF. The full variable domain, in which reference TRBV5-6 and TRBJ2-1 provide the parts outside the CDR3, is DAGVTQSPTHLIKTRGQQVTLRCSPKSGHDTVSWYQQALGQGPQFIFQYYEEEERQRGNFPDRFSGHQFPNYSSELNVNALLLGDSALYLCASSLGQRWNEQFFGPGTRLTVL.